Listed here are 32 T cell receptor beta chains from one sample, sequenced in a study of OX40 agonist ivuxolimab in advanced cancers. The table came from immunoSEQ multiplex PCR; TCRdb's copy has only in-frame clones and leaves some out. The table has about 19,000 clones, around 80% seen once. Sequences were derived from CD4+ or CD8+ T cells sorted from blood, sampled in a trial of the OX40 agonist ivuxolimab. Source of these receptors: an adult with an advanced solid tumor such as melanoma, head and neck, liver or kidney cancer.

This sequence joins TRBV7-2 and TRBJ1-1, with TRBD1 as a possible D gene (5 bases). This CDR3 contains 15 residues. Germline-derived CDR1 and CDR2 are SGHTA and FQGNSA. Trimming took 2 bases from V and 5 from J, leaving 15 bases between them. The CDR3 DNA is TGTGCCAGCAGCTTATTTGGCGGGGCAGGGACTGAAGCTTTCTTT. Translated, it gives CASSLFGGAGTEAFF.

This clone was detected a few times. This chain links TRBV6-5 with TRBJ2-5; 9 bases align to TRBD2. Germline CDR1 and CDR2: MNHEY and SVGAGI. The CDR3 has 13 amino acids. V trimming: 7 bases; J trimming: 4 bases; junction bases outside the gene matches: 4. The CDR3, as DNA: TGTGCCAGCATCAATAGCGGGAGAGAGACCCAGTACTTC. This sequence encodes CASINSGRETQYF.

The chain has TRBV11-2 and TRBJ2-7, with D maybe TRBD2 (6 bases). The CDR3 runs 13 residues. V was cut by 5 bases and J by 9 bases, with 17 bases left in between. In germline, CDR1 is SGHAT, CDR2 FQNNGV. The CDR3 nucleotides read TGTGCCAGCAGCCCGGGGACTCTCAAGGGGCAGTACTTC. Translating gives CASSPGTLKGQYF.

The chain couples TRBV5-1 to TRBJ2-5, with D possibly being TRBD2 (5 bases). With the DNA end fitting TRBJ2-7 better, the J assignment may be wrong. Germline V gene lookup returns CDR1 SGHRS and CDR2 YFSETQ. The CDR3 is 14 residues long. The CDR3 reads CASSFPGNSYEQYF. The CDR3 DNA reads TGCGCCAGCAGCTTTCCCGGGAACTCCTACGAGCAGTACTTC.

This chain connects TRBV15 to TRBJ1-1; D unresolved. Trimming left V 1 base short and J 11 bases short, with 8 bases between. CDR3 length: 11 amino acids. CDR1 and CDR2 (germline): LNHNV, YYDKDF (reference sequence). The CDR3 DNA is TGTGCCACCAGCAGAGGACAAGGGGCTTTCTTT. Translating gives CATSRGQGAFF.

The chain uses TRBV10-3 and TRBJ2-3, with no clear D. The CDR3 has 14 amino acids. The germline gives CDR1 ENHRY, CDR2 SYGVKD. Trimming left V 2 bases short and J 6 bases short, with 12 bases between. CDR3 in amino acids: CAISEGLTLDTQYF. As DNA, the CDR3 is TGTGCCATCAGTGAGGGGCTCACCCTGGATACGCAGTATTTT.

This chain connects TRBV9 to TRBJ2-2; D gene unclear. V was shortened by 1 base and J by 4 bases, with 5 bases between the two germline ends. Germline lookup yields CDR1 SGDLS and CDR2 YYNGEE. The CDR3 extends over 13 amino acids. The CDR3 DNA follows: TGTGCCAGCAGCGTATTGGGCACCGGGGAGCTGTTTTTT. Its translation is CASSVLGTGELFF.

V gene TRBV28 combines with J gene TRBJ1-5; maybe TRBD1 (5 bases). The CDR3 runs to 15 residues. Germline values: CDR1 MDHEN, CDR2 SYDVKM. Between the trimmed V and J ends, which lost 3 bases and 2 bases, there was a span of 11 bases. Here the CDR3 DNA reads TGTGCCAGCAGTTTGGGCAGGGATGGCAATCAGCCCCAGCATTTT. Its protein product is CASSLGRDGNQPQHF.

The V and J genes are TRBV7-9 and TRBJ1-2, with 9 bases lining up with TRBD1. This CDR3 comprises 12 residues. V trimming: 5 bases; J trimming: 8 bases; junction bases outside the gene matches: 3. CDR1 is SEHNR and CDR2 is FQNEAQ in the germline V gene (reference sequence). CDR3 sequence: CASSPGQGGYTF. CDR3 sequence (DNA): TGTGCCAGCAGCCCGGGACAGGGCGGCTACACCTTC.

By share of the sample, this clone is medium-sized. The rearrangement links TRBV27 to TRBJ1-5; unclear D gene. CDR3 length: 13 amino acids. The V end was cut by 5 bases, the J end by 11 bases, with 16 bases between. The germline V gene encodes CDR1 MNHEY and CDR2 SMNVEV (reference sequence). CDR3 nucleotides: TGTGCCAGCAGTCCCGGGGTCAAAAGGACCCAGCATTTT. Its protein is CASSPGVKRTQHF.

This clone was seen only once. One end of the junction varies from germline; a read error may be responsible. The chain links TRBV30 to TRBJ1-2; unclear D gene. Germline CDR1 reads GTSNPN; CDR2 reads SVGIG (reference sequence). This CDR3 spans 19 amino acids. CDR3 coding DNA: TGTGCCCGGAGTGTACCCCCGCCTAATCCCAGAGTCACTAACTATGGCTACACCTTC. It encodes CARSVPPPNPRVTNYGYTF.

This chain connects TRBV6-5 to TRBJ1-2; D is perhaps TRBD1 (5 bases). Germline assignment: CDR1 MNHEY and CDR2 SVGAGI. The CDR3 is made up of 12 amino acids. Between the trimmed V and J ends, which lost 2 bases and 8 bases, there was a span of 9 bases. CDR3 sequence: CASSYERGGYTF. The CDR3 DNA reads as TGTGCCAGCAGTTACGAAAGGGGAGGCTACACCTTC.

CDR3 protein: CASSQVGGTSTDTQYF. CDR3 DNA sequence: TGTGCCAGCAGCCAGGTTGGCGGAACTAGCACAGATACGCAGTATTTT. The J gene is TRBJ2-3, the V gene TRBV14; D unresolved. CDR1 is SGHDN, CDR2 FVKESK, per germline. This CDR3 has 16 residues. Trimming took off 3 bases at V and 0 bases at J, with 13 bases between the two ends.

The chain couples TRBV7-2 to TRBJ2-6, with D perhaps given as TRBD1 or TRBD2 (5 bases each). The CDR3 covers 19 residues. Germline V lookup: CDR1 SGHTA, CDR2 FQGNSA. V lost 1 base and J lost 2, with 18 bases in between. This CDR3 is CASSLGFGTKGAGANVLTF. The CDR3 DNA is TGTGCCAGCAGCTTAGGGTTCGGGACCAAAGGGGCTGGGGCCAACGTCCTGACTTTC. The full variable domain, in which reference TRBV7-2 and TRBJ2-6 provide the parts outside the CDR3, is GAGVSQSPSNKVTEKGKDVELRCDPISGHTALYWYRQSLGQGLEFLIYFQGNSAPDKSGLPSDRFSAERTGGSVSTLTIQRTQQEDSAVYLCASSLGFGTKGAGANVLTFGAGSRLTVL.

This clone was observed once. This chain connects TRBV5-1 to TRBJ2-7; D might be TRBD2 (6 bases). Germline CDR1 is SGHRS and CDR2 is YFSETQ. V was clipped by 2 bases and J by 5 bases, with 14 bases between them. The CDR3 totals 14 residues. The CDR3 loop reads CASSFRGGIDEQYF. CDR3 nucleotides: TGCGCCAGCAGCTTTAGGGGAGGAATCGACGAGCAGTACTTC. Full variable domain (outside the CDR3, taken from reference TRBV5-1 and TRBJ2-7): KAGVTQTPRYLIKTRGQQVTLSCSPISGHRSVSWYQQTPGQGLQFLFEYFSETQRNKGNFPGRFSGRQFSNSRSEMNVSTLELGDSALYLCASSFRGGIDEQYFGPGTRLTVT.

About this clone: Other DNA sequences of this sample code for an identical CDR3. The rearrangement joins TRBV6-6 to TRBJ2-1; D may be TRBD1 (5 bases). V was clipped by 0 bases and J by 8 bases, with 11 bases between them. The CDR3 is 14 amino acids. CDR1 MNHNY and CDR2 SVGAGI come from the germline V gene (reference sequence). CDR3 protein: CASSYSPGRDEQFF. DNA of the CDR3: TGTGCCAGCAGTTACTCTCCAGGGCGAGATGAGCAGTTCTTC.

This chain links TRBV7-9 with TRBJ2-2; D perhaps matches TRBD1 (5 bases). Germline assignment: CDR1 SEHNR and CDR2 FQNEAQ (reference sequence). Deletions cut 5 bases from V and 5 bases from J, with 9 bases between. The CDR3 covers 13 residues. The CDR3 here is CASSRAGTGELFF. In DNA, the CDR3 is TGTGCCAGCAGCAGAGCAGGGACCGGGGAGCTGTTTTTT.

The gene calls are TRBV7-2 and TRBJ2-1; no definite D call. Trimming stripped 3 bases from V and 10 bases from J, with 7 bases between. Per germline, CDR1 SGHTA and CDR2 FQGNSA. This CDR3 is 11 amino acids long. CDR3 sequence reads: CASSFGPEQFF. The CDR3 DNA reads TGTGCCAGCAGCTTCGGGCCCGAGCAGTTCTTC. The entire variable domain, with the rest obtained from reference TRBV7-2 and TRBJ2-1, is as follows: GAGVSQSPSNKVTEKGKDVELRCDPISGHTALYWYRQSLGQGLEFLIYFQGNSAPDKSGLPSDRFSAERTGGSVSTLTIQRTQQEDSAVYLCASSFGPEQFFGPGTRLTVL.

This chain links TRBV19 with TRBJ1-6; D uncertain. The CDR3 contains 15 residues. Germline CDR1 reads LNHDA; CDR2 reads SQIVND (reference sequence). Between the trimmed V and J ends, which lost 6 bases and 7 bases, there was a span of 16 bases. CDR3 nucleotide sequence: TGTGCCAGTAGGATATCACCGGGAAGCAATTCACCCCTCCACTTT. It yields the protein CASRISPGSNSPLHF.

The chain carries TRBV14 and TRBJ2-7; D is ambiguous. This CDR3 is built from 13 residues. Germline CDR1 SGHDN, CDR2 FVKESK. Trimming took off 3 bases at V and 0 bases at J, with 6 bases between the two ends. CDR3 DNA: TGTGCCAGCAGCCAGCTAAGCTCCTACGAGCAGTACTTC. Translating gives CASSQLSSYEQYF.

The chain has TRBV18 and TRBJ2-5; no firm D call. The CDR3 runs to 12 residues. The V gene's germline CDR1 is KGHSH and CDR2 LQKENI. Trimming stripped 6 bases from V and 0 bases from J, with 5 bases between. The CDR3 coding sequence is TGTGCCAGCTCCCTTTACCAAGAGACCCAGTACTTC. The encoded protein is CASSLYQETQYF.

In nucleotides, the CDR3 is TGTGCCAGCAGCTTAGGACGGTTGCCTAACTATGGCTACACCTTC. Translation gives CASSLGRLPNYGYTF. The V call is TRBV13, the J call TRBJ1-2; D ambiguous. Trimming removed 0 bases at V and 0 bases at J, with 8 bases between. The CDR3 extends over 15 amino acids. The germline V gene encodes CDR1 PRHDT and CDR2 FYEKMQ (reference sequence).

The CDR3 nucleotides read TGTGCCAGCAGCCAAGAGGCGAGGGGTTCCCCTGAAGCTTTCTTT. Protein sequence: CASSQEARGSPEAFF. The V call is TRBV5-8, the J call TRBJ1-1, with D possibly being TRBD1 (5 bases). Between the trimmed V and J ends, which lost 4 bases and 6 bases, there was a span of 19 bases. The CDR3 extends over 15 amino acids. Germline assignment: CDR1 SGHTS and CDR2 YDEGEE.

The chain uses TRBV5-6 and TRBJ2-7; D not certain. Germline values: CDR1 SGHDT, CDR2 YYEEEE. Trimming pared 3 bases from V and 6 bases from J, leaving 7 bases between. The CDR3 has 11 residues. CDR3 nucleotide sequence: TGTGCCAGCAGCTCCCGAGGCGAGCAGTACTTC. Its translation is CASSSRGEQYF.

The sample holds a few counts of this clone. The rearrangement joins TRBV6-1 to TRBJ2-5; D is possibly TRBD1 (5 bases). V lost 11 bases and J 5 bases, leaving 24 bases between the germline ends. Germline V gene lookup returns CDR1 MNHNS and CDR2 SASEGT. The length of the CDR3 is 15 residues. The CDR3 DNA reads TGTGCCGCATGGGGTAGATTGGAGAAGGGGGAGACCCAGTACTTC. Its protein product is CAAWGRLEKGETQYF.

V and J are TRBV4-2 and TRBJ2-1; the match to TRBD1 covers 8 bases. There are 15 residues in the CDR3. J lost 8 bases, V lost 2 bases, and 8 bases had no gene match. In germline, CDR1 is LGHNA, CDR2 YNFKEQ. For the CDR3, the DNA is TGTGCCAGCAGCCAAAGGGCGACAGGGGTCGATGAGCAGTTCTTC. Translating it yields CASSQRATGVDEQFF.

This rearrangement joins TRBV11-1 to TRBJ2-7; perhaps TRBD2 as D (6 bases). The germline V gene encodes CDR1 SGHAT and CDR2 FQDESV (reference sequence). The CDR3 covers 13 residues. The ends were cut back, 3 bases at V and 6 bases at J, with 12 bases in the middle. For the CDR3, the DNA is TGTGCCAGCAGCTTGCGCGGGGATAGCGAGCAGTACTTC. Translating gives CASSLRGDSEQYF.

V and J are TRBV27 and TRBJ1-1; possibly TRBD1 for D (5 bases). Trimming took off 1 base at V and 4 bases at J, with 10 bases between the two ends. The CDR3 has 14 residues. CDR1 and CDR2 from the germline V gene are MNHEY and SMNVEV (reference sequence). The CDR3 is CASSLYKGSTEAFF. The CDR3 DNA is TGTGCCAGCAGTTTATACAAGGGGAGCACTGAAGCTTTCTTT.

J is TRBJ2-7 and V is TRBV28, with TRBD2 identical over 7 bases. V lost 1 base to trimming and J lost 3 bases; unmatched junction nucleotides: 6. Per germline, CDR1 MDHEN and CDR2 SYDVKM. The CDR3 spans 15 residues. The CDR3 loop is CASSLLAGRDYEQYF. The CDR3 DNA reads as TGTGCCAGCAGTTTATTGGCAGGGAGGGACTACGAGCAGTACTTC.

V is TRBV5-6 and J is TRBJ2-1, with D possibly TRBD1 on 5 matching bases. Germline V gene lookup returns CDR1 SGHDT and CDR2 YYEEEE. Trimming pared 0 bases from V and 4 bases from J, leaving 11 bases between. The CDR3 loop spans 15 amino acids. CDR3 sequence: CASSLEGRDYNEQFF. The DNA of the CDR3 is TGTGCCAGCAGCTTGGAAGGCAGGGATTACAATGAGCAGTTCTTC.

The chain employs TRBV28 and TRBJ1-1; D remains unclear. V was cut by 1 base and J by 5 bases, with 8 bases left in between. The CDR3 length is 13 residues. The germline CDR1 and CDR2 sequences are MDHEN and SYDVKM. CDR3 in amino acids: CASSLLGFTEAFF. DNA of the CDR3: TGTGCCAGCAGTTTATTGGGTTTTACTGAAGCTTTCTTT.

This rearrangement joins TRBV11-3 to TRBJ2-7, with 8 bases matching TRBD1. In germline, CDR1 is SGHNT, CDR2 YENEEA. J was trimmed by 0 bases and V by 3 bases; bases with no gene match: 4. This CDR3 contains 15 residues. DNA for the CDR3: TGTGCCAGCAGCTTTTGGACAGGGAGCTCCTACGAGCAGTACTTC. Translating gives CASSFWTGSSYEQYF.